This is a list of T cell receptor beta chains from one sample in a study of OX40 agonist ivuxolimab in advanced cancers. TCRdb's table, derived via immunoSEQ multiplex PCR, lists solely in-frame clones and lacks some. The repertoire holds tens of thousands of clones, roughly nine tenths seen once, with 0.94% in the top ten. The sequenced sample was CD4+ or CD8+ T cells sorted from blood, obtained in a trial of the OX40 agonist ivuxolimab. The receptors come from an adult with an advanced solid tumor such as melanoma, head and neck, liver or kidney cancer. CDR3s include the opening cysteine and the closing phenylalanine or tryptophan. D genes are given only for firm matches. Expanded clones are given a class, and other clones once, few, many or no size at all.

d_gene,v_gene,j_gene,abundance,CDR3nt,CDR3aa
-,TRBV6-6,TRBJ1-1,-,TGTGCCAGCAGTTACTCCGGACAGACTGAAGCTTTCTTT,CASSYSGQTEAFF
TRBD1,TRBV4-2,TRBJ1-2,few,TGTGCCAGCAGCCCCAGCGGGGACAGGTATTATGGCTACACCTTC,CASSPSGDRYYGYTF
-,TRBV7-3,TRBJ2-1,-,TGTGCCAGCAGCTTAAGGGGTCGGGAGCAGTTCTTC,CASSLRGREQFF
-,TRBV5-1,TRBJ2-7,-,TGCGCCAGCAGCTTGGGCTCCTACAGCGACGAGCAGTACTTC,CASSLGSYSDEQYF
-,TRBV2,TRBJ1-3,-,TGTGCCAGCAGGAAGGAAACATCACCCTCTGGAAACACCATATATTTT,CASRKETSPSGNTIYF
TRBD1,TRBV5-1,TRBJ2-7,-,TGCGCCAGCAGCTTGGTACAGGGGTCTTCCTCCTACGAGCAGTACTTC,CASSLVQGSSSYEQYF
-,TRBV11-3,TRBJ1-1,once,TGTGCCAGCAGCTTCGGCAGGGCGAACACTGAAGCTTTCTTT,CASSFGRANTEAFF
-,TRBV5-6,TRBJ2-2,once,TGTGCCAGCACCACGCTCGAGGGGCGCGACACCGGGGAGCTGTTTTTT,CASTTLEGRDTGELFF
TRBD1,TRBV7-6,TRBJ1-1,-,TGTGCCAGCAGCCCCTCCAAAAACAGGGGAATTGTTCCGAACACTGAAGCTTTCTTT,CASSPSKNRGIVPNTEAFF
-,TRBV28,TRBJ2-4,-,TGTGCCAGCAGTTTTTTCCGGACAGCACTAGCCAAAAACATTCAGTACTTC,CASSFFRTALAKNIQYF
-,TRBV4-1,TRBJ2-1,-,TGCGCCAGCAGCCAAGATGAAAGGGGGTATGAGCAGTTCTTC,CASSQDERGYEQFF
TRBD1,TRBV7-2,TRBJ1-5,-,TGTGCCAGCAGCCATACACAGGGGGCGGGACAGCCCCAGCATTTT,CASSHTQGAGQPQHF
TRBD2,TRBV5-1,TRBJ2-7,-,TGCGCCAGCAGCCGGACTAGCGGGAGGGGGTACGAGCAGTACTTC,CASSRTSGRGYEQYF
-,TRBV5-1,TRBJ2-7,-,TGCGCCAGCAGCTTGTTGGGGGGCCTGGGCTACGAGCAGTACTTC,CASSLLGGLGYEQYF
TRBD2,TRBV6-1,TRBJ2-1,-,TGTGCCAGCAGTCTAGCGGGCTGGGGGAATGAGCAGTTCTTC,CASSLAGWGNEQFF
-,TRBV18,TRBJ1-5,few,TGTGCCAGCTCACCCGGGTATGGAGGGCAGCCCCAGCATTTT,CASSPGYGGQPQHF
-,TRBV9,TRBJ2-3,-,TGTGCCAGCAGCGCTTGGGGAGGGGGGCGGACTAGCACAGATACGCAGTATTTT,CASSAWGGGRTSTDTQYF
-,TRBV29-1,TRBJ1-2,-,TGCAGCGTCTACCCTGGTCGGCGTCAGAGCTACACCTTC,CSVYPGRRQSYTF
-,TRBV28,TRBJ1-2,-,TGTGCCAGCACCACCACAGGGTTCGGCGGCTACACCTTC,CASTTTGFGGYTF
-,TRBV27,TRBJ2-2,-,TGTGCCAGCAGTTTATCGATCGGGATAGGGACCGGGGAGCTGTTTTTT,CASSLSIGIGTGELFF
TRBD1,TRBV10-1,TRBJ1-1,-,TGCGCCAGCAGTGAGGAGGGGGCCGGTATACGGAACACTGAAGCTTTCTTT,CASSEEGAGIRNTEAFF
TRBD2,TRBV19,TRBJ2-7,-,TGTGCCAGTAGTCCAGCTAGCGGTGACTACGAGCAGTACTTC,CASSPASGDYEQYF
-,TRBV5-5,TRBJ1-5,-,TGTGCCAGCAGCTTGGATATAGGCAATCAGCCCCAGCATTTT,CASSLDIGNQPQHF
TRBD1,TRBV18,TRBJ2-7,once,TGTGCCAGCTCACCACTGACAGGGGAGCGCGAGCAGTACTTC,CASSPLTGEREQYF
TRBD1,TRBV19,TRBJ1-1,-,TGTGCCAGTAATTCGGACAGGGGCTTCATGAAAGCTTTCTTT,CASNSDRGFMKAFF
TRBD1,TRBV7-9,TRBJ2-3,-,TGTGCCAGCAGCTTTGGACAGGGGGCAGATACGCAGTATTTT,CASSFGQGADTQYF
-,TRBV7-9,TRBJ2-2,-,TGTGCCAGCAGCTTAGGAGGTAGTGTGGACACCGGGGAGCTGTTTTTT,CASSLGGSVDTGELFF
TRBD1,TRBV5-1,TRBJ2-5,-,TGCGCCAGCAGCCAACAGGGGCTGGAGACCCAGTACTTC,CASSQQGLETQYF
-,TRBV19,TRBJ1-5,-,TGTGCCAGTACAGGCGATTATAGCAATCAGCCCCAGCATTTT,CASTGDYSNQPQHF
-,TRBV10-1,TRBJ1-6,-,TGCGCCAGCAGTCTCGCTGGGAATTCACCCCTCCACTTT,CASSLAGNSPLHF